These 5 T cell receptor beta chains originate from one sample sequenced in a study of cytomegalovirus exposure and HLA in healthy donors. Vbeta (60) and Jbeta (13) primers were used in the PCR. The method was immunoSEQ multiplex PCR; TCRdb's version includes in-frame clones alone and lacks a portion of them. There are under 200,000 clones in the sample; about 88% occur only once, and over 2% lies in the top ten. Sequencing used PBMCs. The receptors originated from a man aged 30 to 45 in good health and CMV-seropositive.

The rearrangement joins TRBV7-3 to TRBJ2-5; 10 nucleotides align to TRBD2. This CDR3 spans 18 amino acids. V shed 5 bases and J 5 bases; nucleotides not matched to a gene: 17. Per germline, CDR1 SGHTA and CDR2 FQGTGA. For the CDR3, the DNA is TGTGCCAGCAGCCCGAGGGGATCTAGCGGGAGAGGGGTGGAGACCCAGTACTTC. Amino acid sequence: CASSPRGSSGRGVETQYF.

This chain joins TRBV5-1 and TRBJ2-5, with TRBD1 identical over 10 bases. V lost 4 bases, J lost 3 bases, and 6 bases stayed unmatched. The CDR3 consists of 15 residues. Germline V gene sequence: CDR1 SGHRS, CDR2 YFSETQ. The CDR3 loop reads CASSQPGTGEETQYF. The CDR3 DNA follows: TGCGCCAGCAGCCAGCCCGGGACAGGGGAAGAGACCCAGTACTTC. Full variable domain (remainder filled in from reference TRBV5-1 and TRBJ2-5): KAGVTQTPRYLIKTRGQQVTLSCSPISGHRSVSWYQQTPGQGLQFLFEYFSETQRNKGNFPGRFSGRQFSNSRSEMNVSTLELGDSALYLCASSQPGTGEETQYFGPGTRLLVL.

In regard to this clone: The germline gene is not matched at one end of the junction; a read error may be the cause. The CDR3 nucleotides are TGTGCCAGTAGTCCCCGCCCTAGCCATCAGCCCCAGCATTTT. Protein: CASSPRPSHQPQHF. The rearrangement joins TRBV19 to TRBJ1-5; no definite D call. The CDR3 spans 14 residues. Germline lookup yields CDR1 LNHDA and CDR2 SQIVND (reference sequence). Combining the CDR3 with reference TRBV19 and TRBJ1-5 gives the whole variable domain DGGITQSPKYLFRKEGQNVTLSCEQNLNHDAMYWYRQDPGQGLRLIYYSQIVNDFQKGDIAEGYSVSREKKESFPLTVTSAQKNPTAFYLCASSPRPSHQPQHFGDGTRLSIL.

The table lists this clone with a few counts. The V and J genes are TRBV11-2 and TRBJ2-1; D might be TRBD1 (5 bases). This CDR3 contains 15 residues. V shed 3 bases and J shed 0 bases, with 9 bases lying between them. Per germline, CDR1 SGHAT and CDR2 FQNNGV. The chain's CDR3 is CASSLIRGSYNEQFF. The CDR3 nucleotides read TGTGCCAGCAGCTTGATTAGGGGCTCCTACAATGAGCAGTTCTTC.

In DNA, the CDR3 is TGTGCCAGTAGTCCTACTCGGGACAGGGTCGGTGAAGCTTTCTTT. Amino acids: CASSPTRDRVGEAFF. The genes are TRBV19 and TRBJ1-1; 9 bases fit TRBD1. With V trimmed by 5 bases and J by 7 bases, 11 bases remained unmatched. The CDR3 length is 15 residues. Germline V gene data show CDR1 as LNHDA and CDR2 as SQIVND (reference sequence).